The 9 T cell receptor beta chains given below trace back to one sample, sequenced in a study of blood T cell repertoires in COVID-19. The data were produced by immunoSEQ multiplex PCR, yet TCRdb's version contains in-frame clones alone and is incomplete. This sample yields approximately 470,000 clones, of which around 87% are seen a single time; 0.7% belongs to the top ten. Sequences were obtained from PBMCs or T cells enriched from blood (not recorded which). All receptors derive from a woman aged 18-29 years who had recovered from COVID-19.

This clone has only one observation. The chain has TRBV29-1 and TRBJ1-4; 8 nucleotides align to TRBD1. The CDR3 has 14 amino acids. Germline V gene lookup returns CDR1 SQVTM and CDR2 ANQGSEA. V was pared by 6 bases and J by 0 bases, with 3 bases of the junction left unmatched. CDR3 bases: TGCAGCGTCGGACAGGGAGCAACTAATGAAAAACTGTTTTTT. Translating gives CSVGQGATNEKLFF.

The CDR3: CASSLRGNEQFF. CDR3 coding DNA: TGTGCCAGCAGTTTAAGGGGGAATGAGCAGTTCTTC. The chain has TRBV12-3 or TRBV12-4 and TRBJ2-1; maybe TRBD1 (6 bases). Trimming cost V 2 bases and J 7 bases, with 6 bases left between them. The CDR3 loop spans 12 amino acids.

This chain joins TRBV5-1 and TRBJ1-3, with D perhaps TRBD1 (6 bases). Germline-derived CDR1 and CDR2 are SGHRS and YFSETQ. The V end was cut by 0 bases, the J end by 1 base, with 11 bases between. The CDR3 loop spans 16 amino acids. The CDR3 bases are TGCGCCAGCAGCTTGGGCGGACAGCCTTCTGGAAACACCATATATTTT. It encodes CASSLGGQPSGNTIYF.

A single count supports this clone. V usage is TRBV2 and J usage is TRBJ1-2; D unresolved. V was clipped by 3 bases and J by 0 bases, with 8 bases between them. The germline CDR1 and CDR2 sequences are SNHLY and FYNNEI. The length of the CDR3 is 14 residues. The CDR3 DNA reads as TGTGCCAGCAGTGACGGAGAACCTAACTATGGCTACACCTTC. The encoded protein is CASSDGEPNYGYTF. The full variable domain, with the rest looked up from reference TRBV2 and TRBJ1-2, is EPEVTQTPSHQVTQMGQEVILRCVPISNHLYFYWYRQILGQKVEFLVSFYNNEISEKSEIFDDQFSVERPDGSNFTLKIRSTKLEDSAMYFCASSDGEPNYGYTFGSGTRLTVV.

The J gene is TRBJ2-7, the V gene TRBV7-2; 7 bases are shared with TRBD1. Germline V gives CDR1 SGHTA, CDR2 FQGNSA. The CDR3 is made up of 14 amino acids. V was pared by 6 bases and J by 5 bases, with 10 bases of the junction left unmatched. CDR3 DNA: TGTGCCAGCAGGGCTACCCCGACAGGGAACGAGCAGTACTTC. This encodes CASRATPTGNEQYF.

CDR3 nucleotide sequence: TGTGCCAGCAGCGATTCAAGGTACCGGGACAGGGGACTTTACAATGAGCAGTTCTTC. It yields the protein CASSDSRYRDRGLYNEQFF. V usage is TRBV21-1 and J usage is TRBJ2-1; TRBD1, the table's D call, lacks a check against the DNA. TRBV21-1 is a recognized pseudogene. The length of the CDR3 is 19 residues.

The V call is TRBV3-1 (or the pseudogene TRBV3-2), the J call TRBJ2-1; D not certain. V lost 3 bases and J lost 4, with 16 bases in between. The germline V gene encodes CDR1 LGHDT and CDR2 YNNKEL (reference sequence). The CDR3 spans 16 residues. Here the CDR3 reads CASSHDGGTRYNEQFF. As DNA, the CDR3 is TGTGCCAGCAGCCACGACGGCGGTACCCGATACAATGAGCAGTTCTTC.

The chain joins TRBV5-1 to TRBJ2-3; TRBD2 is a possible D gene (6 bases). V shed 3 bases and J shed 0 bases, with 14 bases lying between them. The CDR3 runs 16 residues. From germline, CDR1 is SGHRS and CDR2 YFSETQ. CDR3 residues: CASSWLSGSSTDTQYF. The CDR3 nucleotides are TGCGCCAGCAGCTGGCTTAGCGGATCTAGCACAGATACGCAGTATTTT.

The rearrangement links TRBV9 to TRBJ2-1, with 10 bases fitting TRBD1. This CDR3 is built from 16 residues. Losses at the gene ends were 3 bases for V and 2 bases for J; bases not matched to a gene: 5. Germline CDR1 is SGDLS and CDR2 is YYNGEE. The DNA of the CDR3 is TGTGCCAGCAGCGAAGGACAGGGGGAACCCTACAATGAGCAGTTCTTC. Encoded protein: CASSEGQGEPYNEQFF. Full variable domain (rest looked up from reference TRBV9 and TRBJ2-1): DSGVTQTPKHLITATGQRVTLRCSPRSGDLSVYWYQQSLDQGLQFLIQYYNGEERAKGNILERFSAQQFPDLHSELNLSSLELGDSALYFCASSEGQGEPYNEQFFGPGTRLTVL.